The rows below give T cell receptor beta chains drawn from one sample of a study of blood T cells in healthy people across ages. Via MiXCR, TCRdb re-called the 5' RACE reads, giving one row per CDR3 protein. The data hold hundreds of thousands of distinct CDR3 sequences, with roughly 32% observed a single time. Sequenced material: blood. The receptors derive from a woman aged 80 or over in good health. Both conserved end residues are part of each CDR3. Clone size is shown for a subset of rows, as once, few, many or a class of expanded clone.

J,size,V,CDR3
NA,few,TRBV19,CASSIQGRGEQYF
TRBJ2-5,NA,TRBV5-1,CASSLELARGRETQYF
TRBJ2-1,many,TRBV2,CASSDVGGGLGEQFF
TRBJ1-1,many,TRBV7-2,CASSATGNTEAFF
TRBJ2-2,few,TRBV15,CATSSRAGVTGELFF
TRBJ1-5,many,TRBV28,CASNSAGTGGEPQHF
TRBJ2-7,many,TRBV20-1,CSASGSKRSSYEQYF
TRBJ2-6,many,TRBV10-3,CATSQEANVLTF
TRBJ1-1,many,TRBV11-1,CASSLAPDRAEAFF
TRBJ1-2,few,TRBV7-2,CASSLDRSSRGGCTF
TRBJ2-7,NA,TRBV9,CASGTDISYEQYF
TRBJ2-1,many,TRBV24-1,CATSDPGPPDEQFF
TRBJ2-1,NA,TRBV12-3/TRBV12-4,CASSHPDLEQFF
TRBJ1-6,many,TRBV18,CASSPSEGNNSPLHF
TRBJ2-7,many,TRBV6-2/TRBV6-3,CASDRGGISYEQYF
TRBJ1-6,few,TRBV20-1,CSALRTLGPLHF
TRBJ1-1,NA,TRBV29-1,CSVVKGGTAVYMNTEAFF
TRBJ1-2,many,TRBV15,CATSRGGDNYGGYTF
TRBJ2-7,many,TRBV27,CASSQSGTVSSYEQYF
TRBJ2-5,many,TRBV20-1,CSASPLAGEYQETQYF